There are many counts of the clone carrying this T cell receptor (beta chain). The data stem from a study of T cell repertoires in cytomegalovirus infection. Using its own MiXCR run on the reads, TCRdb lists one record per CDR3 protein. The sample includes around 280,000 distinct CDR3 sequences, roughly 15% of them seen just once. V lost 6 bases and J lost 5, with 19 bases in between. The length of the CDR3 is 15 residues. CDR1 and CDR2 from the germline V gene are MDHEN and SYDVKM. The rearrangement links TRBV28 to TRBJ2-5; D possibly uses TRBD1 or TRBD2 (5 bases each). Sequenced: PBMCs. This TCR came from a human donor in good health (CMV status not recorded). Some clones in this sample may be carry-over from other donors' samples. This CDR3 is CASRPPGRRWETQYF. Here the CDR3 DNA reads TGTGCCAGCAGGCCCCCGGGACGCAGGTGGGAGACCCAGTACTTC.